This T cell receptor (beta chain) came from a study of blood T cell repertoires in COVID-19. The table came from immunoSEQ multiplex PCR; TCRdb's copy has only in-frame clones and leaves some out. Of some 150,000 clones in the sample, around 89% were seen once. The CDR3 consists of 13 residues. V lost 7 bases to trimming and J lost 5 bases; unmatched junction nucleotides: 7. The TCR comes from a woman aged 18-30 years who had recovered from COVID-19. Specimen: PBMCs or T cells enriched from blood (not recorded which). The genes are TRBV12-3 or TRBV12-4 and TRBJ1-1; 7 nucleotides match TRBD1. CDR3 residues: CASKLQGSTEAFF. The DNA for the CDR3 is TGTGCCAGCAAACTACAGGGGAGTACTGAAGCTTTCTTT.